This T cell receptor beta chain was profiled in a study of T cells after yellow fever vaccination. Study details: Each low-cell-number fraction was prepared by means of SMART-Seq v4 Ultra Low Input. Study-wide points: Only a small proportion of the clonotypes turned up in both the CD4 and the CD8 compartments, likely arising from convergent recombination. Booster sampling recovered most clones from primary vaccination (96% CD4, roughly 88% CD8).

A universal primer site and UMIs were added as TCR cDNA was made by 5'RACE template switching. TCRdb redid the calling of the 5' RACE reads with MiXCR, one entry per CDR3 protein. The data contain 150,000 to 200,000 distinct CDR3 sequences, 6% to 7.5% of them singletons. This clonotype occurred many times. No antigen is known for it. Here the sequenced sample was CD4+ T cells sorted from PBMCs, taken 5 days after the first yellow fever vaccination. The TCR originated in a man younger than 35 who received the YFV17D yellow fever vaccine.

CDR3: CSAATSGSEQFF. The CDR3 DNA sequence: TGCAGTGCCGCGACTAGCGGAAGCGAGCAGTTCTTC. V and J are TRBV20-1 and TRBJ2-1; 9 bases are shared with TRBD2. The CDR3 is 12 amino acids. Per the germline V gene, CDR1 is DFQATT and CDR2 is SNEGSKA (reference sequence). V shed 6 bases, J shed 10 bases, and the junction held 7 bases outside the gene matches.